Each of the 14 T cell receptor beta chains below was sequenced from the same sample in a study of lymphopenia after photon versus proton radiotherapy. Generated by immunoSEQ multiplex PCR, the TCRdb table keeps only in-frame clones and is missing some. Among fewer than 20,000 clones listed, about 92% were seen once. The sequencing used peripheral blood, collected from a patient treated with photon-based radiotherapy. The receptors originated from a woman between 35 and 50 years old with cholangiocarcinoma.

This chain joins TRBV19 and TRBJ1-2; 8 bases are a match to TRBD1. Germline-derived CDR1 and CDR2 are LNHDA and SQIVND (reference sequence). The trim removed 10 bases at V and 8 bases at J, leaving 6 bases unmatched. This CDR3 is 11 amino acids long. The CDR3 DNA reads TGTGCCACCCAGACAGGGGCGGGCTACACCTTC. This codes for CATQTGAGYTF.

Here the CDR3 DNA reads TGCAGCTCACGGGGGAGGGGGACAGACGCTGGCTACACCTTC. Translating gives CSSRGRGTDAGYTF. The rearrangement links TRBV29-1 to TRBJ1-2; 7 positions agree with TRBD1. J was trimmed by 7 bases and V by 8 bases; bases with no gene match: 16. Germline V gives CDR1 SQVTM, CDR2 ANQGSEA. The CDR3 totals 14 residues.

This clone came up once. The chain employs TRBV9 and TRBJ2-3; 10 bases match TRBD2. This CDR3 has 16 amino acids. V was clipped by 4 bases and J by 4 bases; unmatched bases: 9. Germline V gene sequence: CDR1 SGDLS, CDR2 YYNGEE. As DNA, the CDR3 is TGTGCCAGCAGCAGAAGCGGGAGGGCCGAGGCAGATACGCAGTATTTT. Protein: CASSRSGRAEADTQYF.

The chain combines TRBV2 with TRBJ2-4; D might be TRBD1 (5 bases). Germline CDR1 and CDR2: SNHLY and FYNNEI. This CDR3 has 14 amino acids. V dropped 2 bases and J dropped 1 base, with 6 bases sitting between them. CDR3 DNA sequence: TGTGCCAGCAGTGAAAGGGGCGCCAAAAACATTCAGTACTTC. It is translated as CASSERGAKNIQYF.

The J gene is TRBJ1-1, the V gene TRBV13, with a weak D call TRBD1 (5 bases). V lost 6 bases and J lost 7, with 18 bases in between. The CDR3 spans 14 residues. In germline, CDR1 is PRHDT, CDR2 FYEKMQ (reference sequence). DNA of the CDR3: TGTGCCAGCAGGAAAACTGGGGGGACCCTTGAAGCTTTCTTT. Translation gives CASRKTGGTLEAFF. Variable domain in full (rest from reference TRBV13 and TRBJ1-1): AAGVIQSPRHLIKEKRETATLKCYPIPRHDTVYWYQQGPGQDPQFLISFYEKMQSDKGSIPDRFSAQQFSDYHSELNMSSLELGDSALYFCASRKTGGTLEAFFGQGTRLTVV.

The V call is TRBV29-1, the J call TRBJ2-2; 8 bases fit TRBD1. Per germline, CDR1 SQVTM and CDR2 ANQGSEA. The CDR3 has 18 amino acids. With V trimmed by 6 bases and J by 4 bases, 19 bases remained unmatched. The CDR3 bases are TGCAGCGTCCCTCCCCTGGGCAGGGGGCTTGTGGGCACCGGGGAGCTGTTTTTT. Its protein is CSVPPLGRGLVGTGELFF.

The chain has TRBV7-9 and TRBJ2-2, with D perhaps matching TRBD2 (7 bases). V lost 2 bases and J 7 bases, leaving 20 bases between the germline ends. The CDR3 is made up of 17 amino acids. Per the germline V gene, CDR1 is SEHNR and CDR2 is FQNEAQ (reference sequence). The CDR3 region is CASSLLAGAPEGGELFF. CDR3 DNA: TGTGCCAGCAGCTTACTCGCGGGGGCCCCAGAGGGCGGGGAGCTGTTTTTT.

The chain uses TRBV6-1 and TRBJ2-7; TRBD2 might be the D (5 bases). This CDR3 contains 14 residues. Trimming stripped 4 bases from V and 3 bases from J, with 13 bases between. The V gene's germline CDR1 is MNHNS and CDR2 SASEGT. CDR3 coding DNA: TGTGCCAGCAGTGTAACAGACTACGGCTACGAGCAGTACTTC. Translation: CASSVTDYGYEQYF.

In DNA form, the CDR3 reads TGTGCCTCCCAGGTCGGGCGGTCTGAAAAACTGTTTTTT. Translating gives CASQVGRSEKLFF. V gene TRBV2 combines with J gene TRBJ1-4; no definite D call. The CDR3 has 13 amino acids. CDR1 is SNHLY, CDR2 FYNNEI, per germline. Trimming removed 11 bases at V and 7 bases at J, with 17 bases between.

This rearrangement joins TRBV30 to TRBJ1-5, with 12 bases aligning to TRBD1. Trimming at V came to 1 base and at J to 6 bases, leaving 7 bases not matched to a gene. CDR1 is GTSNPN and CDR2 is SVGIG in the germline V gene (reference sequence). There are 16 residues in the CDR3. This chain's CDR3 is CAWSGGQGARGQPQHF. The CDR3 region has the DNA TGTGCCTGGAGTGGGGGACAGGGGGCGCGGGGTCAGCCCCAGCATTTT.

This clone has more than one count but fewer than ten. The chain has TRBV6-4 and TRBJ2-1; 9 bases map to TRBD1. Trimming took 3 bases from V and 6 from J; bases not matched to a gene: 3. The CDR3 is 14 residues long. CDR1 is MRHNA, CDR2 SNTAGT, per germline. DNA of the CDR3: TGTGCCAGCAGTGAGGCGACAGGGGGCAATGAGCAGTTCTTC. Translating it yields CASSEATGGNEQFF.

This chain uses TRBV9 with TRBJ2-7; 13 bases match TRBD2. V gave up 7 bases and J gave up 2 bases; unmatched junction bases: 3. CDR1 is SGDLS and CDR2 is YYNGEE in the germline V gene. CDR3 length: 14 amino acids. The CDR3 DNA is TGTGCCAGCTCGACTAGCGGGGGGCCCTACGAGCAGTACTTC. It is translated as CASSTSGGPYEQYF.

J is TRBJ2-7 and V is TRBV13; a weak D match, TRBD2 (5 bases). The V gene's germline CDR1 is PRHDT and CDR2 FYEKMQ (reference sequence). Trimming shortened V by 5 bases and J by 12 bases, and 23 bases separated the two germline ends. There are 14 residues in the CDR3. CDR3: CASSGRLLRERTYF. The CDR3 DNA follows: TGTGCCAGCAGCGGAAGGCTGCTGAGGGAAAGAACGTACTTC.

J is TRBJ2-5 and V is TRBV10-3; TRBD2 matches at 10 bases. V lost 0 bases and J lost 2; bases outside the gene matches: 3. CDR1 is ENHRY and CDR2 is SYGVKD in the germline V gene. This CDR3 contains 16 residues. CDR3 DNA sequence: TGTGCCATCAGTGAGTCGCCAGCGGGGGGGCAAGAGACCCAGTACTTC. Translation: CAISESPAGGQETQYF.